The next 17 T cell receptor beta chains were all read from a single sample in a study of CD8 T cells in ankylosing spondylitis. TCRdb reprocessed the 5' RACE reads with MiXCR, giving one entry per CDR3 protein. The sample includes about 300,000 distinct CDR3 sequences, under 25% of them seen just once. Input material: blood, either unsorted or a sorted T cell fraction (not recorded which). All receptors come from a female donor with ankylosing spondylitis or in good health (not recorded which).

This clonotype appeared a few times. V gene TRBV20-1 combines with J gene TRBJ1-4; 7 bases agree with TRBD1. The V gene's germline CDR1 is DFQATT and CDR2 SNEGSKA (reference sequence). V shed 6 bases, J shed 13 bases, and the junction held 11 bases outside the gene matches. The CDR3 totals 12 residues. The CDR3 DNA follows: TGCAGTGCAGAAGACAGGGATCTGGGACTGTTTTTT. This translates into CSAEDRDLGLFF.

This clonotype came up a few times. This chain uses TRBV20-1 with TRBJ2-7; TRBD2 is a possible D gene (5 bases). Germline V lookup: CDR1 DFQATT, CDR2 SNEGSKA (reference sequence). V lost 6 bases and J 3 bases, leaving 15 bases between the germline ends. The CDR3 covers 13 residues. The CDR3 region has the DNA TGCAGTGCCCCGCCGGCGGGCGGCTACGAGCAGTACTTC. Its translation is CSAPPAGGYEQYF.

The chain couples TRBV6-5 to TRBJ2-1; 12 positions agree with TRBD2. CDR1 and CDR2 from the germline V gene are MNHEY and SVGAGI. This CDR3 contains 15 residues. The V and J ends lost 2 bases and 7 bases, in that order; junction bases with no gene match: 3. This CDR3 reads CASSYLAGGRNEQFF. Here the CDR3 DNA reads TGTGCCAGCAGTTACCTAGCGGGAGGGAGGAATGAGCAGTTCTTC.

The V and J genes are TRBV7-6 and TRBJ2-3; TRBD1 matches at 7 bases. Looked up from germline, CDR1 is SGHVS and CDR2 is FNYEAQ. After removal of 3 bases from V and 4 bases from J, the junction contained 16 bases not matched to a gene. The CDR3 covers 18 residues. CDR3 protein: CASSFFVSRQGHPDTQYF. Here the CDR3 DNA reads TGTGCCAGCAGCTTTTTTGTTTCGCGACAGGGCCACCCAGATACGCAGTATTTT. Filled out from reference TRBV7-6 and TRBJ2-3, the complete variable domain reads GAGVSQSPRYKVTKRGQDVALRCDPISGHVSLYWYRQALGQGPEFLTYFNYEAQQDKSGLPNDRFSAERPEGSISTLTIQRTEQRDSAMYRCASSFFVSRQGHPDTQYFGPGTRLTVL.

This sequence joins TRBV15 and TRBJ2-2; perhaps D is TRBD1 or TRBD2 (5 bases each). Germline V lookup: CDR1 LNHNV, CDR2 YYDKDF (reference sequence). Trimming stripped 5 bases from V and 7 bases from J, with 11 bases between. This CDR3 is 13 amino acids long. The CDR3 nucleotides are TGTGCCACCAGCGGCCAGGGAGTCGGGGAGCTGTTTTTT. This sequence encodes CATSGQGVGELFF.

In its sample, this clonotype was seen many times. The V and J genes are TRBV7-2 and TRBJ2-1; D is unclear. The germline gives CDR1 SGHTA, CDR2 FQGNSA. The CDR3 has 12 residues. V lost 4 bases and J lost 9, with 10 bases in between. CDR3 sequence (DNA): TGTGCCAGCAGCTACTCGTTGGCTGAGCAGTTCTTC. Residues: CASSYSLAEQFF.

This clonotype was observed many times. V gene TRBV9 combines with J gene TRBJ2-5, with 8 bases matching TRBD2. The CDR3 has 20 residues. J was trimmed by 4 bases and V by 3 bases; bases with no gene match: 23. CDR1 SGDLS and CDR2 YYNGEE come from the germline V gene. In DNA form, the CDR3 reads TGTGCCAGCAGCGGTAAACACTCAGGACTAGCCCAAACCCAGGGAGAGACCCAGTACTTC. Residues: CASSGKHSGLAQTQGETQYF.

This clonotype was counted at least ten times. V is TRBV10-3 and J is TRBJ2-7, with TRBD2 matching 11 bases. V gave up 5 bases and J gave up 3 bases; unmatched junction bases: 6. This CDR3 spans 15 amino acids. The germline V gene encodes CDR1 ENHRY and CDR2 SYGVKD. CDR3 region: CAISRLAGPDYEQYF. CDR3 DNA: TGTGCCATCAGTAGACTAGCGGGGCCAGACTACGAGCAGTACTTC.

The CDR3 nucleotides are TGCAGTGCTAGAGGGGGGGCCGCCAATAATTCACCCCTCCACTTT. Its translation: CSARGGAANNSPLHF. V and J are TRBV20-1 and TRBJ1-6; D is perhaps TRBD1 (6 bases). Per germline, CDR1 DFQATT and CDR2 SNEGSKA (reference sequence). Deletions cut 1 base from V and 5 bases from J, with 12 bases between. This CDR3 has 15 amino acids.

V and J are TRBV2 and TRBJ2-5, with TRBD1 as a possible D gene (6 bases). Germline CDR1 reads SNHLY; CDR2 reads FYNNEI. The CDR3 covers 13 residues. V was clipped by 2 bases and J by 6 bases, with 10 bases between them. In DNA, the CDR3 is TGTGCCAGCAGTGAACCCAGGGGCCAGACCCAGTACTTC. Its translation is CASSEPRGQTQYF.

This clonotype occurred a few times. The chain employs TRBV7-2 and TRBJ2-1; unclear D gene. The germline gives CDR1 SGHTA, CDR2 FQGNSA. CDR3 length: 16 amino acids. V was pared by 1 base and J by 0 bases, with 10 bases between. DNA of the CDR3: TGTGCCAGCAGCTTAGAGGCTTCGAGCTCCTACAATGAGCAGTTCTTC. The encoded protein is CASSLEASSSYNEQFF.

CDR3 DNA sequence: TGTGCCAGCAGCCAAGGTCCGGGGTTGGTGGGGGAGCAGTACTTC. It encodes CASSQGPGLVGEQYF. This chain uses TRBV7-2 with TRBJ2-7; perhaps TRBD2 as D (5 bases). The germline V gene has CDR1 SGHTA and CDR2 FQGNSA. This CDR3 has 15 residues. V was trimmed by 5 bases and J by 7 bases, leaving 21 bases between them. The whole variable domain, remainder taken from reference TRBV7-2 and TRBJ2-7, is GAGVSQSPSNKVTEKGKDVELRCDPISGHTALYWYRQSLGQGLEFLIYFQGNSAPDKSGLPSDRFSAERTGGSVSTLTIQRTQQEDSAVYLCASSQGPGLVGEQYFGPGTRLTVT.

This clonotype occurred many times. V and J are TRBV20-1 and TRBJ2-7, with 7 bases fitting TRBD2. This CDR3 comprises 14 residues. Germline CDR1 DFQATT, CDR2 SNEGSKA (reference sequence). J was trimmed by 0 bases and V by 6 bases; bases with no gene match: 8. The DNA of the CDR3 is TGCAGTGCCCTTCGAGCGGGGTACTCCTACGAGCAGTACTTC. This encodes CSALRAGYSYEQYF.

The rearrangement uses TRBV20-1 and TRBJ1-2; D unclear. Between the trimmed V and J ends, which lost 0 bases and 4 bases, there was a span of 12 bases. This CDR3 comprises 14 residues. CDR1 and CDR2 from the germline V gene are DFQATT and SNEGSKA (reference sequence). CDR3 sequence (DNA): TGCAGTGCTAGAGAAGGGCAAATGCGCTATGGCTACACCTTC. Translated: CSAREGQMRYGYTF.

The sample holds a few counts of this clonotype. The chain joins TRBV6-5 to TRBJ1-5; the D gene is possibly TRBD1 (5 bases). V lost 2 bases to trimming and J lost 12 bases, with 14 bases between them. Per germline, CDR1 MNHEY and CDR2 SVGAGI. The CDR3 is 13 amino acids. CDR3 region: CASSYRAGQFQHF. The CDR3 DNA reads TGTGCCAGCAGTTACCGGGCAGGGCAATTCCAGCATTTT.

This clonotype was seen only a few times. In nucleotides, the CDR3 is TGTGCCAGCAGTGAAGCCACTGGGGTTAGCCCCGAGCAGTACTTC. Translation gives CASSEATGVSPEQYF. The V gene is TRBV6-1, the J gene TRBJ2-7; no clear D. The germline V gene encodes CDR1 MNHNS and CDR2 SASEGT. Trimming shortened V by 0 bases and J by 6 bases, and 15 bases separated the two germline ends. The CDR3 contains 15 residues.

Only a few counts were recorded for this clonotype. J is TRBJ2-1 and V is TRBV4-3; tentatively, D is TRBD2 (6 bases). V shed 3 bases and J shed 9 bases, with 24 bases lying between them. Germline assignment: CDR1 LGHNA and CDR2 YSLEER. The CDR3 is made up of 17 amino acids. CDR3 sequence reads: CASSQWPRDATGGEQFF. The CDR3 nucleotides read TGCGCCAGCAGCCAGTGGCCTCGGGACGCCACCGGGGGTGAGCAGTTCTTC.